This section outlines one T cell receptor (beta chain) sequence together with its context. This clone was picked up a small number of times. What antigen it recognizes has not been identified. No much larger clone exists at a distance of one base, and base qualities are not known. Collaborating institutions collected whole blood in K2EDTA tubes following their own protocols. For TCRbeta analysis, collaborators shipped samples in one of three forms: frozen whole blood, isolated PBMCs, or DNA extracted from either of those sample types. The data originate from a study of blood T cell repertoires in COVID-19 (dated by TCRdb to 2018 to 2020). Study-level background: Samples from collaborators originated in the United States, Italy and Spain and spanned both the acute and convalescent phases of COVID-19. The prospective study material was composed of cDNA or gDNA derived from T cells, B-cell-depleted T cells, or PBMCs. Subjects who had been exposed to COVID-19, were actively infected with it, or had recovered from it provided the deeply sampled blood TCRbeta repertoires that made up the dataset. A freely available public database, intended as a resource for researchers studying the immune response to SARS-CoV-2, is where the repertoires were released. The samples were drawn from the first 160 participants of the ongoing ImmuneRACE study and from under 1,500 subjects provided by 6 global collaborators. A de-identified subject ID, COVID-19 status, age in years and sex were almost always included in the sample metadata. Where available, HLA class I and class II types were obtained from metadata supplied by the sample provider rather than from assay-based typing.

The immunoSEQ Assay, a bias-controlled multiplex PCR, was used to amplify TCRbeta CDR3 regions from genomic DNA. As for how the authors treated the data: The number of nucleated cells in each sample was estimated from the amplification of reference gene primers within the assay. To quantify the absolute abundance of each unique TCRbeta CDR3 rearrangement, sequence reads were collapsed and filtered. For each sample, productive Simpson clonality was calculated as the square root of Simpson's diversity index across productive rearrangements. Here the immuneACCESS table is served through TCRdb, limited to in-frame sequences with V and J called. Missing clones are a known gap in these copies; in checked studies unresolved V genes cover under half, and the rest lacks a known reason. The DNA was the basis for D and trimming; V, J and clone size are from that table. The sample yields around 150,000 clones; around 80% were counted once. The top ten hold roughly 19% of the sample.

The study at large found these results: How much clinical and demographic metadata was included differed by source and by participant, and the metadata was provided uncurated.

Sequenced: peripheral blood. The sequence was obtained from a woman of 80 years or more with acute or convalescent COVID-19.

The DNA is TGTGCCAGCAGCTTCCCGGGGGGAGCCCAGCATTTT. Its coded protein is CASSFPGGAQHF. The chain links TRBV5-5 with TRBJ1-5; the D gene is possibly TRBD1, with 5 bases matching. Looking up the germline V gene (reference sequence) yields CDR1 SGHKS and CDR2 YYEKEE. V was cut back by 2 bases and J by 11 bases, leaving a gap of 11 bases between them. The cysteine opens and the phenylalanine closes a CDR3 of 12 amino acids. Kept here is only the CDR3 DNA, which spans 36 bases and is read in frame from base 1. The variable domain in full, with residues beyond the CDR3 obtained from the reference TRBV5-5 and TRBJ1-5 genes, is DAGVTQSPTHLIKTRGQQVTLRCSPISGHKSVSWYQQVLGQGPQFIFQYYEKEERGRGNFPDRFSARQFPNYSSELNVNALLLGDSALYLCASSFPGGAQHFGDGTRLSIL.